The 25 T cell receptor beta chains presented below share a single source sample, sequenced in a study of blood T cell repertoires in COVID-19. Method: immunoSEQ multiplex PCR; TCRdb's copy keeps in-frame clones and lacks some. The sample consists of roughly 250,000 clones, around 84% of them appearing once. The sequencing sample was made of peripheral blood. The receptors here all came from a woman in her 40s who had recovered from COVID-19.

Notes on this clone: A read error may account for a junction end that differs from germline. The J gene is TRBJ2-2, the V gene TRBV5-6; 11 nucleotides match TRBD1. The CDR3 runs 14 residues. Looked up from germline, CDR1 is SGHDT and CDR2 is YYEEEE. CDR3 sequence (DNA): TGTGCCACCAGCTTGGGACAGGGGGACGGGGAGCTGTTTTTT. It is translated as CATSLGQGDGELFF.

The chain carries TRBV6-5 and TRBJ1-1, with D maybe TRBD1 (6 bases). Looked up from germline, CDR1 is MNHEY and CDR2 is SVGAGI. The V end was cut by 8 bases, the J end by 1 base, with 11 bases between. This CDR3 comprises 13 residues. The CDR3 DNA reads as TGTGCCAGCGAATCGGGACAGAACACTGAAGCTTTCTTT. It is translated as CASESGQNTEAFF.

This chain uses TRBV5-1 with TRBJ2-7; TRBD1 aligns across 10 bases. From germline, CDR1 is SGHRS and CDR2 YFSETQ. Germline trimming cut 4 bases from V and 3 bases from J; bases unmatched to any gene: 7. The CDR3 is 15 residues long. DNA of the CDR3: TGCGCCAGCAGCGCCACTCGGGACAGGGGCTACGAGCAGTACTTC. Amino acid sequence: CASSATRDRGYEQYF.

This clone appeared once. V and J are TRBV19 and TRBJ2-3; possible D gene TRBD2, 6 bases. Trimming stripped 0 bases from V and 4 bases from J, with 11 bases between. Germline V lookup: CDR1 LNHDA, CDR2 SQIVND (reference sequence). There are 15 residues in the CDR3. The CDR3 here is CASSIDWGVADTQYF. In DNA form, the CDR3 reads TGTGCCAGTAGTATAGACTGGGGGGTCGCAGATACGCAGTATTTT. The variable domain in full, with the rest retrieved from reference TRBV19 and TRBJ2-3, is DGGITQSPKYLFRKEGQNVTLSCEQNLNHDAMYWYRQDPGQGLRLIYYSQIVNDFQKGDIAEGYSVSREKKESFPLTVTSAQKNPTAFYLCASSIDWGVADTQYFGPGTRLTVL.

The chain joins TRBV5-1 to TRBJ1-4; D not resolved. The V end lost 0 bases, the J end lost 5 bases, and 11 bases lay between the germline ends. From germline, CDR1 is SGHRS and CDR2 YFSETQ. CDR3 length: 15 amino acids. The CDR3 sequence is CASSLVGGRNEKLFF. In nucleotides, the CDR3 is TGCGCCAGCAGCTTGGTTGGTGGCAGAAATGAAAAACTGTTTTTT.

The V gene is TRBV19, the J gene TRBJ2-7; D is unresolved. The germline V gene encodes CDR1 LNHDA and CDR2 SQIVND (reference sequence). This CDR3 contains 14 residues. V was clipped by 3 bases and J by 0 bases, with 9 bases between them. CDR3 region: CASSIRANSYEQYF. The CDR3 DNA sequence: TGTGCCAGTAGTATCCGTGCGAACTCCTACGAGCAGTACTTC.

The V and J genes are TRBV12-5 and TRBJ1-4; a weak D match, TRBD1 (5 bases). This CDR3 is built from 14 residues. With 2 bases removed from V and 7 bases from J, the gap between germline ends came to 11 bases. Germline V lookup: CDR1 LGHNT, CDR2 FRNRAP. The CDR3 DNA follows: TGTGCTAGTGGTTTGTCGGGGGGTAGTGAAAAACTGTTTTTT. It is translated as CASGLSGGSEKLFF.

This rearrangement joins TRBV6-5 to TRBJ1-2, with D tentatively TRBD1 (6 bases). V was shortened by 5 bases and J by 8 bases, with 15 bases between the two germline ends. In germline, CDR1 is MNHEY, CDR2 SVGAGI. The CDR3 has 13 amino acids. CDR3 nucleotide sequence: TGTGCCAGCAGTATCCCAGGGGTAAAAGGCTACACCTTC. Protein: CASSIPGVKGYTF.

The chain uses TRBV9 and TRBJ2-1; maybe TRBD2 (6 bases). CDR1 is SGDLS and CDR2 is YYNGEE in the germline V gene. With 3 bases removed from V and 13 bases from J, the gap between germline ends came to 11 bases. The CDR3 contains 11 residues. In nucleotides, the CDR3 is TGTGCCAGCAGCGCAACCGGGACTCAGTTCTTC. Protein sequence: CASSATGTQFF.

The chain combines TRBV5-1 with TRBJ2-4; D gene unclear. V was trimmed by 0 bases and J by 8 bases, leaving 12 bases between them. The CDR3 covers 14 residues. The V gene's germline CDR1 is SGHRS and CDR2 YFSETQ. The CDR3 DNA reads TGCGCCAGCAGCTTGGGGGCACCTTGGGACATTCAGTACTTC. Its protein product is CASSLGAPWDIQYF.

The chain couples TRBV7-8 to TRBJ1-2, with 10 bases that match TRBD1. V shed 5 bases and J 8 bases; nucleotides not matched to a gene: 11. Germline V CDR1 and CDR2: SGHVS, FQNEAQ. CDR3 size: 15 residues. The CDR3 DNA sequence: TGTGCCAGCAGCACAAACCGGGACAGGGGCCGAGGCTACACCTTC. Protein sequence: CASSTNRDRGRGYTF.

The V and J genes are TRBV5-4 and TRBJ1-2; TRBD1 is a possible D gene (5 bases). Germline V gene data show CDR1 as SGHNT and CDR2 as YYREEE (reference sequence). This CDR3 spans 17 amino acids. Deletions cut 0 bases from V and 0 bases from J, with 15 bases between. The CDR3 sequence: CASSLEGGTYANYGYTF. The CDR3 bases are TGTGCCAGCAGCTTGGAAGGCGGGACCTATGCTAACTATGGCTACACCTTC.

For the CDR3, the DNA is TGCGCCAGCACCCCAGGGGCAGGCCATGGCTCCGGGGAGCTGTTTTTT. Translating it yields CASTPGAGHGSGELFF. The rearrangement joins TRBV5-1 to TRBJ2-2; possible D gene TRBD1, 6 bases. Germline V CDR1 and CDR2: SGHRS, YFSETQ. The V gene lost 6 bases and the J gene lost 6 bases, with 21 bases spanning the gap. The CDR3 runs to 16 residues.

Only a few counts were recorded for this clone. The V and J genes are TRBV5-4 and TRBJ1-5; 7 nucleotides line up with TRBD1. The CDR3 sequence is 14 residues long. The ends lost 4 bases at V and 0 bases at J; junction bases unmatched: 1. The germline V gene has CDR1 SGHNT and CDR2 YYREEE (reference sequence). The CDR3 nucleotides are TGTGCCAGCAGCGACAGGGATAGCAATCAGCCCCAGCATTTT. Translated, it gives CASSDRDSNQPQHF.

V is TRBV5-1 and J is TRBJ2-7; TRBD2 matches at 10 bases. The CDR3 spans 15 residues. J gave up 5 bases and V 0 bases, and 5 bases lay outside the gene matches. Per the germline V gene, CDR1 is SGHRS and CDR2 is YFSETQ. DNA for the CDR3: TGCGCCAGCAGCTTGGGTGGGACTAGCGCCAACGAGCAGTACTTC. Translating gives CASSLGGTSANEQYF.

The rearrangement uses TRBV29-1 and TRBJ2-5; weak D call: TRBD1 (6 bases). Germline CDR1 SQVTM, CDR2 ANQGSEA. This CDR3 has 14 amino acids. Here the CDR3 DNA reads TGCAGTGGTCGCGCAGGGGTCTTTCAAGAGACCCAGTACTTC. Translating it yields CSGRAGVFQETQYF.

J is TRBJ1-4 and V is TRBV30; D remains unclear. CDR1 and CDR2 from the germline V gene are GTSNPN and SVGIG (reference sequence). CDR3 length: 16 amino acids. The V end lost 0 bases, the J end lost 3 bases, and 14 bases lay between the germline ends. The CDR3 DNA reads as TGTGCCTGGAGTGTAGGGCGAGGGCTTTCTAATGAAAAACTGTTTTTT. This gives the protein CAWSVGRGLSNEKLFF.

The V call is TRBV5-4, the J call TRBJ1-4; D is unclear. V shed 0 bases and J shed 7 bases, with 4 bases lying between them. There are 12 residues in the CDR3. Per the germline V gene, CDR1 is SGHNT and CDR2 is YYREEE (reference sequence). The CDR3 sequence: CASSLDSEKLFF. CDR3 bases: TGTGCCAGCAGCTTGGATAGTGAAAAACTGTTTTTT.

This clone is a singleton in its sample. The chain is built from TRBV2 and TRBJ1-5, with D tentatively TRBD1 (5 bases). The V and J ends lost 6 bases and 1 base respectively, with 19 bases between them. Germline lookup yields CDR1 SNHLY and CDR2 FYNNEI. This CDR3 contains 17 residues. The CDR3 loop reads CASRLERTGLSNQPQHF. The DNA for the CDR3 is TGTGCCAGCAGACTTGAACGAACAGGACTAAGCAATCAGCCCCAGCATTTT.

The rearrangement links TRBV3-1 (or the pseudogene TRBV3-2) to TRBJ2-7, with 10 bases matching TRBD1. Germline assignment: CDR1 LGHDT and CDR2 YNNKEL (reference sequence). With 3 bases clipped from V and 2 bases from J, the junction kept 7 bases outside the gene matches. The length of the CDR3 is 16 residues. CDR3 sequence (DNA): TGTGCCAGCAGCCAGCAGGGTGGACAGGGGGCCTACGAGCAGTACTTC. Translating gives CASSQQGGQGAYEQYF.

The genes are TRBV15 and TRBJ1-5; D is unresolved. Per germline, CDR1 LNHNV and CDR2 YYDKDF (reference sequence). The CDR3 contains 14 residues. Trimming shortened V by 5 bases and J by 6 bases, and 14 bases separated the two germline ends. The CDR3 DNA reads as TGTGCCACCAGCCGACACCAGGTGGGTCAGCCCCAGCATTTT. As protein: CATSRHQVGQPQHF.

The genes are TRBV6-5 and TRBJ1-6; no clear D. The V gene lost 5 bases and the J gene lost 10 bases, with 15 bases spanning the gap. Germline assignment: CDR1 MNHEY and CDR2 SVGAGI. The CDR3 runs to 14 residues. CDR3 sequence: CASSPAAARSPLHF. The CDR3 nucleotides read TGTGCCAGCAGTCCCGCAGCGGCCCGATCACCCCTCCACTTT.

This rearrangement joins TRBV5-6 to TRBJ2-5; D might be TRBD2 (5 bases). The V end was cut by 6 bases, the J end by 4 bases, with 16 bases between. This CDR3 spans 14 amino acids. Germline CDR1 reads SGHDT; CDR2 reads YYEEEE. The CDR3 sequence is CASTGPGVRETQYF. CDR3 DNA sequence: TGTGCCAGCACCGGACCCGGGGTGCGAGAGACCCAGTACTTC. Full variable domain (rest looked up from reference TRBV5-6 and TRBJ2-5): DAGVTQSPTHLIKTRGQQVTLRCSPKSGHDTVSWYQQALGQGPQFIFQYYEEEERQRGNFPDRFSGHQFPNYSSELNVNALLLGDSALYLCASTGPGVRETQYFGPGTRLLVL.

This chain joins TRBV11-2 and TRBJ2-2; 8 bases map to TRBD1. From germline, CDR1 is SGHAT and CDR2 FQNNGV. Unmatched junction bases numbered 4, after V lost 4 bases and J lost 6 bases. This CDR3 comprises 14 residues. The CDR3 nucleotides are TGTGCCAGCAGCTCGGACAGGGTCCCCGGGGAGCTGTTTTTT. It codes for CASSSDRVPGELFF.

This rearrangement joins TRBV10-3 to TRBJ1-1; D gene unclear. The CDR3 runs 13 residues. Germline V gene lookup returns CDR1 ENHRY and CDR2 SYGVKD. V lost 3 bases and J lost 1, with 6 bases in between. Here the CDR3 DNA reads TGTGCCATCAGTGAATCCGGGAACACTGAAGCTTTCTTT. Protein sequence: CAISESGNTEAFF.